The next 3 T cell receptor beta chains were all read from a single sample in a study of STAT5B mutations in CD4+ large granular lymphocyte leukemia. Assay used: immunoSEQ multiplex PCR; TCRdb lists only in-frame clones, some missing. The repertoire has tens of thousands of clones, approximately 80% of them found once; the top ten carry roughly 4.5%. The sample consisted of CD4+ T cells from blood buffy coats. These receptors all come from a human donor in good health.

The V and J genes are TRBV7-2 and TRBJ2-7, with 9 bases matching TRBD2. This CDR3 comprises 15 residues. Trimming took 2 bases from V and 7 from J; bases not matched to a gene: 9. Per the germline V gene, CDR1 is SGHTA and CDR2 is FQGNSA. The CDR3 here is CASSLSGGRAGEQYF. Written as DNA, the CDR3 is TGTGCCAGCAGCTTAAGTGGCGGGAGGGCCGGGGAGCAGTACTTC.

The J gene is TRBJ2-1, the V gene TRBV30, with D unresolved. CDR1 and CDR2 (germline): GTSNPN, SVGIG (reference sequence). V was cut by 2 bases and J by 6 bases, with 5 bases left in between. The CDR3 length is 11 residues. Written as DNA, the CDR3 is TGTGCCTGGAGTACTTTCAATGAGCAGTTCTTC. Its translation is CAWSTFNEQFF. Together with reference TRBV30 and TRBJ2-1, the CDR3 gives the full variable domain: SQTIHQWPATLVQPVGSPLSLECTVEGTSNPNLYWYRQAAGRGLQLLFYSVGIGQISSEVPQNLSASRPQDRQFILSSKKLLLSDSGFYLCAWSTFNEQFFGPGTRLTVL.

The rearrangement links TRBV4-2 to TRBJ2-7; unclear D gene. Trimming shortened V by 4 bases and J by 5 bases, and 12 bases separated the two germline ends. CDR3 length: 13 residues. CDR1 and CDR2 from the germline V gene are LGHNA and YNFKEQ. CDR3 nucleotide sequence: TGTGCCAGCAGCCCCACCCCCCCGCACGAGCAGTACTTC. Amino acid sequence: CASSPTPPHEQYF.